Below are 9 T cell receptor beta chains sequenced from a single sample in a study of molecular identifiers for immune sequencing clone quantification. TCRdb redid the calling of the PCR reads with MiXCR, one entry per CDR3 protein. Found here are 10,000 to 12,000 distinct CDR3 sequences, about a fifth of them singletons; the top ten hold 1.5%. Material for sequencing was naive CD8+ T cells from blood, with Jurkat cell RNA spiked in. Subset meaning: FACS-sorted CD8+CD4-CCR7+CD45RA+ naive T cells. The receptors were gathered from a human donor in good health. Some libraries in this study had Jurkat cell RNA spiked in.

The gene calls are TRBV3-1 and TRBJ2-7; perhaps TRBD1 as D (6 bases). The germline CDR1 and CDR2 sequences are LGHDT and YNNKEL (reference sequence). V was pared by 5 bases and J by 10 bases, with 27 bases between. The CDR3 sequence is 16 residues long. In DNA form, the CDR3 reads TGTGCCAGCAGCACCCACCTGACAGGTTTAGACAACGGACAGTACTTC. Its protein is CASSTHLTGLDNGQYF.

In this sample, this clonotype is medium-sized. V and J are TRBV23-1 and TRBJ2-5; TRBD1 matches at 10 bases. TRBV23-1 falls under the ORF class, with uncertain function. V dropped 6 bases and J dropped 6; count of bases not matched to a gene: 10. The CDR3 runs to 15 residues. The chain's CDR3 is CASSPGTGVRKTQYF. The CDR3, as DNA: TGCGCCAGCAGCCCCGGGACAGGGGTCCGAAAGACCCAGTACTTC.

The V gene is TRBV3-1, the J gene TRBJ2-7; no clear D. The CDR3 spans 14 residues. Germline CDR1 LGHDT, CDR2 YNNKEL (reference sequence). V lost 0 bases to trimming and J lost 7 bases, with 13 bases between them. The CDR3 protein is CASSQDPQMGEQYF. The CDR3 DNA follows: TGTGCCAGCAGCCAAGATCCCCAGATGGGGGAGCAGTACTTC.

This clonotype was detected ten times or more. The gene calls are TRBV29-1 and TRBJ2-1, with 9 bases aligning to TRBD2. V shed 6 bases and J 5 bases; nucleotides not matched to a gene: 8. Per the germline V gene, CDR1 is SQVTM and CDR2 is ANQGSEA. The CDR3 spans 14 residues. The CDR3 bases are TGCAGCGTCGTTGGACTAGCGATGAACAATGAGCAGTTCTTC. Residues: CSVVGLAMNNEQFF.

This clonotype is termed medium-sized (0.01 to 0.1%). The chain carries TRBV20-1 and TRBJ2-3, with TRBD2 matching 11 bases. The CDR3 covers 18 residues. Looked up from germline, CDR1 is DFQATT and CDR2 is SNEGSKA (reference sequence). The junction had 8 bases not matched to a gene; V was cut back by 0 bases and J by 0 bases. The CDR3 bases are TGCAGTGCTAGAGATAGGCTAGCGGGGGGTGTAAGCACAGATACGCAGTATTTT. This encodes CSARDRLAGGVSTDTQYF.

This clonotype was observed many times. The V and J genes are TRBV25-1 and TRBJ2-5; no definite D call. CDR1 is MGHDK, CDR2 SYGVNS, per germline. This CDR3 is built from 13 residues. V shed 1 base and J shed 1 base, with 4 bases lying between them. The CDR3 here is CASSEFVQETQYF. CDR3 nucleotide sequence: TGTGCCAGCAGTGAATTCGTCCAAGAGACCCAGTACTTC.

The chain uses TRBV21-1 and TRBJ2-1; no DNA check was done on the table's D call, TRBD1. TRBV21-1 is a recognized pseudogene. The CDR3 spans 18 residues. CDR3 coding DNA: TGTGCCAGCAGCAAGGGGCCGTGTGTGCATCCAACCTACAATGAGCAGTTCTTC. Translating it yields CASSKGPCVHPTYNEQFF.

In this sample, this clonotype turned up a few times. The J gene is TRBJ2-2, the V gene TRBV6-2 or TRBV6-3; D may be TRBD2 (5 bases). The CDR3 loop spans 14 amino acids. Germline CDR1 MNHEY, CDR2 SVGEGT. V was shortened by 5 bases and J by 2 bases, with 9 bases between the two germline ends. The CDR3 coding sequence is TGTGCCAGCAGTCCTAGCCACAACACCGGGGAGCTGTTTTTT. This encodes CASSPSHNTGELFF.

This clonotype has a handful of counts. Just one base apart from a much larger clone, this may be a read error. The genes are TRBV20-1 and TRBJ2-7; TRBD2 aligns across 10 bases. The CDR3 covers 15 residues. Germline CDR1 reads DFQATT; CDR2 reads SNEGSKA (reference sequence). The V gene end was trimmed by 5 bases and the J gene end by 3 bases; junction bases not matched to a gene: 10. The CDR3 DNA is TGCAGTGCTCGGATTAGCGGGGGGACCTACTACGAGCAGTACTTC. It translates to CSARISGGTYYEQYF.